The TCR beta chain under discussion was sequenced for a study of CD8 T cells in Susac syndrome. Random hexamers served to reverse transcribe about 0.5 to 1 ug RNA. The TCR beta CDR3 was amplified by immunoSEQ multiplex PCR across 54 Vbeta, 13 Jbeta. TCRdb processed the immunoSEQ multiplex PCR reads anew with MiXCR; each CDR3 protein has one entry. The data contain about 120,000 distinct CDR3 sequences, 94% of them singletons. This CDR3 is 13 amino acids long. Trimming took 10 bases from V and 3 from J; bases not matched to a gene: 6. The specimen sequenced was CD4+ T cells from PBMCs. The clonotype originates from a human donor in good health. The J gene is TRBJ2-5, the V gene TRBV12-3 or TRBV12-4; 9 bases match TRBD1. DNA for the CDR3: TGTGCCATAGGACAGGGGTCCAAAGAGACCCAGTACTTC. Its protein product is CAIGQGSKETQYF.